The 29 T cell receptor beta chains below were found in one sample sequenced in a study of blood T cells in healthy people across ages. Sample-barcoded 5' priming and a J-beta primer mix drove a second PCR of 7 to 11 cycles. Using its own MiXCR run on the 5' RACE reads, TCRdb lists one record per CDR3 protein. The table has 1.5 million or so distinct CDR3 sequences, approximately 43% seen once. The sequencing sample was made of blood. The receptor set was obtained from a woman aged 18-29 years in good health.

The chain carries TRBV12-3 or TRBV12-4 and TRBJ1-3, with unresolved D. V lost 5 bases and J lost 0, with 11 bases in between. CDR3 size: 15 residues. The CDR3 region is CASSRGGSSGNTIYF. In nucleotides, the CDR3 is TGTGCCAGCAGTCGAGGTGGAAGCTCTGGAAACACCATATATTTT.

This chain uses TRBV7-2 with TRBJ2-3, with 11 bases matching TRBD1. Germline CDR1 and CDR2: SGHTA and FQGNSA. J gave up 5 bases and V 3 bases, and 10 bases lay outside the gene matches. This CDR3 spans 17 amino acids. The CDR3 protein is CASSFPGQGVPGDTQYF. Written as DNA, the CDR3 is TGTGCCAGCAGCTTCCCGGGACAGGGGGTTCCGGGAGATACGCAGTATTTT.

On this clonotype itself: Sequence at one end of the junction differs from germline and may be a read error. The chain uses TRBV7-2 and TRBJ1-2, with D maybe TRBD1 (5 bases). In germline, CDR1 is SGHTA, CDR2 FQGNSA. The CDR3 consists of 17 residues. The CDR3 protein is CASRLRTTTYSNYGYTF. The CDR3 nucleotides are TGTGCCAGCCGCTTAAGGACAACCACCTACTCTAACTATGGCTACACCTTC.

The chain recombines TRBV7-3 with TRBJ2-1, with D perhaps TRBD2 (6 bases). The length of the CDR3 is 16 residues. Trimming left V 2 bases short and J 4 bases short, with 15 bases between. Germline values: CDR1 SGHTA, CDR2 FQGTGA. The DNA of the CDR3 is TGTGCCAGCAGCTTATTTCAGGGAGGAAGTTACAATGAGCAGTTCTTC. Protein: CASSLFQGGSYNEQFF.

This sequence joins TRBV28 and TRBJ2-7, with TRBD1 as a possible D gene (6 bases). Trimming shortened V by 6 bases and J by 2 bases, and 14 bases separated the two germline ends. The germline gives CDR1 MDHEN, CDR2 SYDVKM. There are 14 residues in the CDR3. CDR3 nucleotides: TGTGCCAGCAGCGATGGGGGCCTCCCCTACGAGCAGTACTTC. The encoded protein is CASSDGGLPYEQYF.

As DNA, the CDR3 is TGTGCCAGCAGCGTAGCCCCAGGGGGCAACGAGCAGTACTTC. Protein sequence: CASSVAPGGNEQYF. This sequence joins TRBV9 and TRBJ2-7; 8 positions agree with TRBD1. Germline lookup yields CDR1 SGDLS and CDR2 YYNGEE. This CDR3 has 14 amino acids. With 0 bases clipped from V and 5 bases from J, the junction kept 4 bases outside the gene matches. The full variable domain, rest sourced from reference TRBV9 and TRBJ2-7, is DSGVTQTPKHLITATGQRVTLRCSPRSGDLSVYWYQQSLDQGLQFLIQYYNGEERAKGNILERFSAQQFPDLHSELNLSSLELGDSALYFCASSVAPGGNEQYFGPGTRLTVT.

The gene calls are TRBV24-1 and TRBJ2-1; 10 nucleotides agree with TRBD2. Trimming cost V 1 base and J 5 bases; bases outside gene matches: 7. Germline V gene lookup returns CDR1 KGHDR and CDR2 SFDVKD. CDR3 length: 17 residues. The CDR3 region has the DNA TGTGCCACCAGTGATTTTAAGCGGGAGGGCCAGAACAATGAGCAGTTCTTC. Translating gives CATSDFKREGQNNEQFF.

As regards this clonotype: One end of the junction fails to match germline, which may point to a read error. The chain carries TRBV4-3 and TRBJ1-1, with 7 positions matching TRBD1. This CDR3 region has 15 residues. Looked up from germline, CDR1 is LGHNA and CDR2 is YSLEER. The CDR3 is CPSSRGQIRGTEAFF. CDR3 sequence (DNA): TGCCCCAGCAGCCGGGGACAGATCAGGGGCACTGAAGCTTTCTTT.

This clonotype was observed once. The CDR3 DNA reads TGTGCCAGCAGTTACGAGAATGTACTAGCGGGGGGACTTCGGTTCTTC. It is translated as CASSYENVLAGGLRFF. The rearrangement joins TRBV6-5 to TRBJ2-1; TRBD2 matches 12 bases. The CDR3 contains 16 residues. Germline V gene lookup returns CDR1 MNHEY and CDR2 SVGAGI. With 2 bases clipped from V and 15 bases from J, the junction kept 14 bases outside the gene matches.

The chain combines TRBV19 with TRBJ2-1; D is possibly TRBD2 (5 bases). Trimming cost V 2 bases and J 4 bases, with 9 bases left between them. This CDR3 region has 14 residues. Germline V gene lookup returns CDR1 LNHDA and CDR2 SQIVND (reference sequence). This CDR3 reads CASSIYGKYNEQFF. In DNA form, the CDR3 reads TGTGCCAGTAGTATATACGGGAAATACAATGAGCAGTTCTTC. The full variable domain, completed using reference TRBV19 and TRBJ2-1, is DGGITQSPKYLFRKEGQNVTLSCEQNLNHDAMYWYRQDPGQGLRLIYYSQIVNDFQKGDIAEGYSVSREKKESFPLTVTSAQKNPTAFYLCASSIYGKYNEQFFGPGTRLTVL.

The chain combines TRBV12-3 or TRBV12-4 with TRBJ2-1, with 9 bases lining up with TRBD2. The tail of the sequence fits TRBJ2-7 better, so the J call may be wrong. This CDR3 has 16 residues. The CDR3 DNA is TGTGCCAGCAGTCCTCATAGCGGGGGAACCTACAATGAGCAGTACTTC. It translates to CASSPHSGGTYNEQYF.

This clonotype appeared a few times. The CDR3 spells CSATRGPAYEQYF. The CDR3 nucleotides read TGCAGCGCAACTCGGGGTCCAGCCTACGAGCAGTACTTC. The gene calls are TRBV29-1 and TRBJ2-7; a possible D gene is TRBD2 (5 bases). Trimming took 7 bases from V and 2 from J, leaving 15 bases between them. The CDR3 runs 13 residues. CDR1 is SQVTM and CDR2 is ANQGSEA in the germline V gene.

As concerns this clonotype: Possible read error: a much larger clone is one base away. The rearrangement uses TRBV6-6 and TRBJ2-7; D is possibly TRBD1 or TRBD2 (5 bases each). This CDR3 contains 14 residues. Germline-derived CDR1 and CDR2 are MNHNY and SVGAGI (reference sequence). For the CDR3, the DNA is TGTGCCAGCAGTTACTCGGGGACCTCCGACGAGCAGTACTTC. Amino acids: CASSYSGTSDEQYF.

The chain is built from TRBV27 and TRBJ2-7; D not certain. With 3 bases removed from V and 7 bases from J, the gap between germline ends came to 10 bases. The CDR3 is 12 residues long. Germline values: CDR1 MNHEY, CDR2 SMNVEV (reference sequence). The CDR3 DNA sequence: TGTGCCAGCAGTTTCCGGCGGAGTGAGCAGTACTTC. As protein: CASSFRRSEQYF.

This clonotype was recorded once. This chain joins TRBV7-9 and TRBJ2-5; unclear D gene. Germline V gene lookup returns CDR1 SEHNR and CDR2 FQNEAQ (reference sequence). The CDR3 sequence is 16 residues long. V dropped 0 bases and J dropped 2 bases, with 13 bases sitting between them. CDR3 in amino acids: CASSLAWSDTQETQYF. The CDR3 region has the DNA TGTGCCAGCAGCTTAGCTTGGTCAGACACACAAGAGACCCAGTACTTC.

As DNA, the CDR3 is TGTGCCAGCAGCCCGGGGTCTCGCCTTTACAATGAGCAGTACTTC. This encodes CASSPGSRLYNEQYF. The chain combines TRBV12-3 or TRBV12-4 with TRBJ2-1; tentative D call: TRBD2 (5 bases). The J call is doubtful: the DNA matches TRBJ2-7 better. The CDR3 totals 15 residues.

The J gene is TRBJ1-5, the V gene TRBV7-2, with D unclear. The V gene's germline CDR1 is SGHTA and CDR2 FQGNSA. The CDR3 runs to 16 residues. The V gene lost 5 bases and the J gene lost 2 bases, with 16 bases spanning the gap. The CDR3 sequence is CASSNTLLAGNQPQHF. CDR3 nucleotides: TGTGCCAGCAGCAATACTCTCCTAGCGGGCAATCAGCCCCAGCATTTT.

This rearrangement joins TRBV7-2 to TRBJ1-2; D is possibly TRBD1 (6 bases). The germline gives CDR1 SGHTA, CDR2 FQGNSA. The CDR3 covers 16 residues. V dropped 0 bases and J dropped 5 bases, with 16 bases sitting between them. The CDR3 DNA is TGTGCCAGCAGCTTAGCCCTGGGTGGGGGCATATATGGCTACACCTTC. Translated, it gives CASSLALGGGIYGYTF.

This rearrangement joins TRBV29-1 to TRBJ1-2; perhaps TRBD1 as D (6 bases). CDR3 length: 11 residues. With 7 bases removed from V and 5 bases from J, the gap between germline ends came to 11 bases. CDR1 and CDR2 (germline): SQVTM, ANQGSEA. CDR3 in DNA: TGCAGCGCTGGGGACATATATGGCTACACCTTC. The encoded protein is CSAGDIYGYTF.

This chain uses TRBV7-2 with TRBJ2-3; D call uncertain. With 4 bases removed from V and 6 bases from J, the gap between germline ends came to 8 bases. This CDR3 has 12 amino acids. Looked up from germline, CDR1 is SGHTA and CDR2 is FQGNSA. CDR3 region: CASSWSSDTQYF. The CDR3 nucleotides are TGTGCCAGCAGCTGGTCTAGTGATACGCAGTATTTT. The whole variable domain, remainder taken from reference TRBV7-2 and TRBJ2-3, is GAGVSQSPSNKVTEKGKDVELRCDPISGHTALYWYRQSLGQGLEFLIYFQGNSAPDKSGLPSDRFSAERTGGSVSTLTIQRTQQEDSAVYLCASSWSSDTQYFGPGTRLTVL.

This clonotype has just a few counts. The chain has TRBV20-1 and TRBJ2-7, with D uncertain. CDR1 and CDR2 (germline): DFQATT, SNEGSKA (reference sequence). V was cut by 6 bases and J by 1 base, with 16 bases left in between. The CDR3 is 14 amino acids. The CDR3 sequence is CSARRVRGSYEQYF. In DNA, the CDR3 is TGCAGTGCCCGCCGGGTAAGAGGTTCCTACGAGCAGTACTTC.

The V and J genes are TRBV21-1 and TRBJ1-5; TRBD1 was called by the table and not checked on the DNA. TRBV21-1 is a pseudogene segment. This CDR3 has 18 residues. In DNA, the CDR3 is TGTGCCAGCAGCAAAAAAATTGGGGGCGGGACAGGTCATCAGCCCCAGCATTTT. Translation: CASSKKIGGGTGHQPQHF.

This clonotype turned up a few times. This CDR3 reads CASSLGSVVTPYEQYF. In DNA, the CDR3 is TGCGCCAGCAGCCTCGGATCAGTGGTTACCCCCTACGAGCAGTACTTC. The chain is built from TRBV4-1 and TRBJ2-7, with D uncertain. V lost 4 bases to trimming and J lost 2 bases, with 18 bases between them. Germline V gives CDR1 MGHRA, CDR2 YSYEKL. This CDR3 contains 16 residues.

V is TRBV7-9 and J is TRBJ1-2, with D perhaps matching TRBD1 (5 bases). Germline CDR1 SEHNR, CDR2 FQNEAQ (reference sequence). With 4 bases removed from V and 0 bases from J, the gap between germline ends came to 21 bases. The CDR3 is made up of 18 amino acids. The CDR3 is CASSSVLGTENSNYGYTF. CDR3 DNA: TGTGCCAGCAGCTCCGTTCTGGGGACGGAGAATTCTAACTATGGCTACACCTTC.

This clonotype was counted many times. The CDR3 bases are TGCAGTGCTACAAGGACCTACGAGCAGTACTTC. The encoded protein is CSATRTYEQYF. The chain uses TRBV20-1 and TRBJ2-7; no clear D gene. V lost 4 bases to trimming and J lost 2 bases, with 6 bases between them. Germline CDR1 is DFQATT and CDR2 is SNEGSKA (reference sequence). The CDR3 is made up of 11 amino acids.

V gene TRBV20-1 combines with J gene TRBJ1-1; 7 bases map to TRBD1. Trimming at V came to 4 bases and at J to 0 bases, leaving 5 bases not matched to a gene. Germline V gives CDR1 DFQATT, CDR2 SNEGSKA (reference sequence). The CDR3 totals 14 residues. The CDR3: CSAKKTGLNTEAFF. CDR3 in DNA: TGCAGTGCTAAGAAGACAGGGTTGAACACTGAAGCTTTCTTT.

V usage is TRBV9 and J usage is TRBJ2-3; TRBD2 matches at 9 bases. Germline assignment: CDR1 SGDLS and CDR2 YYNGEE. The trim removed 6 bases at V and 2 bases at J, leaving 7 bases unmatched. This CDR3 contains 15 residues. The CDR3 DNA sequence: TGTGCCAGCACCAGAGCGGGAGGATCCACAGATACGCAGTATTTT. It yields the protein CASTRAGGSTDTQYF.

This clonotype was picked up a small number of times. This chain connects TRBV15 to TRBJ2-3, with 7 bases aligning to TRBD1. The junction had 14 bases not matched to a gene; V was cut back by 7 bases and J by 1 base. The CDR3 totals 17 residues. Germline values: CDR1 LNHNV, CDR2 YYDKDF (reference sequence). The CDR3 DNA follows: TGTGCCACCAAAGCCGCCTACCAGGGGGATCGCACAGATACGCAGTATTTT. Protein sequence: CATKAAYQGDRTDTQYF.

The CDR3 coding sequence is TGTGCCAGCAGTTTATTTCAGGGGCCACCCGGCTACACCTTC. It specifies CASSLFQGPPGYTF. The rearrangement links TRBV12-3 or TRBV12-4 to TRBJ1-2; D perhaps matches TRBD1 (6 bases). There are 14 residues in the CDR3. Trimming took 2 bases from V and 8 from J, leaving 15 bases between them.